This T cell receptor beta chain was profiled in a study of Ad26.COV2.S vaccination and SARS-CoV-2 variants. The overall study: Into the muscle, Ad26.COV2.S was dosed once or twice, 56 days apart.

Regarding treatment: some 19 received Ad26.COV2.S at low or high dose, single or two shots; 5 received placebo; per-sample allocation not given. Day 63 after the first injection of vaccine or placebo was the sampling time. An Ad26 vector expressing Wuhan-strain SARS-CoV-2 spike constituted the vaccine. Clones were read by immunoSEQ multiplex PCR, and TCRdb kept only the in-frame ones, dropping some. Among about 680,000 clones, about 89% were seen once, and the ten largest hold approximately 1.5%. The CDR3 length is 15 residues. Germline V CDR1 and CDR2: SEHNR, FQNEAQ (reference sequence). The V segment lost 5 bases and the J segment 6 bases; nucleotides outside the gene matches: 5. General study results and limits: Substantial breadth was reportedly displayed by spike-specific CD8+ and CD4+ T cell responses after vaccination. Responses of T cells in total may have been underestimated by the TCR breadth and depth analyses.

Worth noting for this clone: Its specificity is not known.

This receptor was taken from a person between 18 and 65 years old who received the Ad26.COV2.S COVID-19 vaccine or a placebo. The sample consisted of peripheral blood, taken in a trial of Ad26.COV2.S vaccine versus placebo. This chain joins TRBV7-9 and TRBJ2-1; TRBD2 aligns across 12 bases. CDR3 protein: CASSPLAGGSNEQFF. CDR3 DNA: TGTGCCAGCAGCCCACTAGCGGGGGGCTCCAATGAGCAGTTCTTC.